This T cell receptor beta chain came from a study of early T cells in non-severe SARS-CoV-2 infection. The wider study: Chains were not paired, and sequencing was done on bulk RNA from unsorted whole blood. Whole-study results and caveats: VDJdb matching skewed toward anti-spike CD8 responses, missing private and CD4 specificities.

This clonotype was counted ten times or more. Its antigen remains unknown. The V and J ends lost 0 bases and 3 bases respectively, with 9 bases between them. Germline V CDR1 and CDR2: SGHRS, YFSETQ. This CDR3 contains 15 residues. Attached unique molecular identifiers marked individual cDNA molecules. TCRdb independently ran MiXCR on the 5' RACE reads; one entry per CDR3 protein. Here the sample spans roughly 90,000 distinct CDR3 sequences, around 15% being singletons. The source material was whole blood. The receptor comes from an adult who was a healthcare worker with PCR-confirmed SARS-CoV-2 infection or an uninfected control (not recorded which). This sequence joins TRBV5-1 and TRBJ2-2, with TRBD1 as a possible D gene (5 bases). The CDR3 region has the DNA TGCGCCAGCAGCTTGGGAGACAGAGACACCGGGGAGCTGTTTTTT. Translated, it gives CASSLGDRDTGELFF.